These 30 T cell receptor beta chains were all obtained from the same sample, sequenced in a study of early T cells in non-severe SARS-CoV-2 infection. TCRdb passed the 5' RACE reads through MiXCR, listing each CDR3 protein once. The sample consists of roughly 70,000 distinct CDR3 sequences, roughly a sixth of them appearing once. Here the sequenced sample was whole blood, taken at baseline. These receptors all come from an adult who was a healthcare worker with PCR-confirmed SARS-CoV-2 infection or an uninfected control (not recorded which).

This chain links TRBV20-1 with TRBJ2-3; tentatively, D is TRBD2 (6 bases). The germline V gene encodes CDR1 DFQATT and CDR2 SNEGSKA (reference sequence). The CDR3 is made up of 14 amino acids. With 6 bases removed from V and 0 bases from J, the gap between germline ends came to 13 bases. CDR3 DNA sequence: TGCAGTGCATGGGACTTGACTAGCACAGATACGCAGTATTTT. Its protein product is CSAWDLTSTDTQYF.

The chain is built from TRBV6-1 and TRBJ2-3; maybe TRBD2 (6 bases). Trimming removed 4 bases from V and 1 base from J, with 12 bases in between. This CDR3 has 15 residues. Germline values: CDR1 MNHNS, CDR2 SASEGT. The CDR3 region has the DNA TGTGCCAGCAGTGGAGGGGACTTGCGCACAGATACGCAGTATTTT. Amino acids: CASSGGDLRTDTQYF.

V and J are TRBV24-1 and TRBJ2-3; no clear D gene. Germline V gene lookup returns CDR1 KGHDR and CDR2 SFDVKD. Trimming removed 4 bases from V and 2 bases from J, with 3 bases in between. This CDR3 has 12 amino acids. The CDR3 is CATSDPTDTQYF. The CDR3, as DNA: TGTGCCACCAGTGACCCCACAGATACGCAGTATTTT.

This clonotype was seen a handful of times. The rearrangement uses TRBV19 and TRBJ2-7, with a tentative D call TRBD1 (5 bases). The CDR3 is made up of 11 amino acids. Per the germline V gene, CDR1 is LNHDA and CDR2 is SQIVND (reference sequence). V gave up 2 bases and J gave up 6 bases, with 5 bases separating them. In DNA form, the CDR3 reads TGTGCCAGTAGTATAAGGGGCGAGCAGTACTTC. It encodes CASSIRGEQYF.

The rearrangement joins TRBV12-3 or TRBV12-4 to TRBJ1-3, with TRBD1 as a possible D gene (5 bases). This CDR3 spans 12 amino acids. V gave up 10 bases and J gave up 2 bases, with 9 bases separating them. CDR3 residues: CATGRPGNTIYF. DNA of the CDR3: TGTGCCACAGGGAGGCCTGGAAACACCATATATTTT.

This clonotype was observed a handful of times. This chain uses TRBV15 with TRBJ2-3, with 10 bases aligning to TRBD1. V shed 7 bases, J shed 6 bases, and the junction held 10 bases outside the gene matches. This CDR3 contains 15 residues. CDR1 and CDR2 (germline): LNHNV, YYDKDF (reference sequence). CDR3 nucleotide sequence: TGTGCCACCAACTACAGACAGGGGGCTTTGGATACGCAGTATTTT. Its protein is CATNYRQGALDTQYF.

This clonotype occurred many times. This chain connects TRBV10-3 to TRBJ1-1, with D unclear. The CDR3 is 13 residues long. Germline V gives CDR1 ENHRY, CDR2 SYGVKD. V lost 6 bases and J lost 1, with 9 bases in between. CDR3 sequence reads: CAISPTPNTEAFF. CDR3 coding DNA: TGTGCCATCAGCCCGACACCGAACACTGAAGCTTTCTTT.

The chain has TRBV5-6 and TRBJ2-2, with 10 bases fitting TRBD1. Germline CDR1 SGHDT, CDR2 YYEEEE. This CDR3 spans 15 amino acids. The V and J ends lost 7 bases and 4 bases, in that order; junction bases with no gene match: 7. The CDR3 is CASGNRDRGTGELFF. CDR3 nucleotide sequence: TGTGCCAGCGGCAACCGGGACAGGGGCACCGGGGAGCTGTTTTTT.

A few counts support this clonotype. This chain connects TRBV18 to TRBJ1-1; D is unclear. With 5 bases removed from V and 1 base from J, the gap between germline ends came to 11 bases. Germline assignment: CDR1 KGHSH and CDR2 LQKENI. CDR3 length: 14 amino acids. The DNA of the CDR3 is TGTGCCAGCTCAAACGAAGCCCAGAACACTGAAGCTTTCTTT. Encoded protein: CASSNEAQNTEAFF.

The sample holds many counts of this clonotype. The rearrangement uses TRBV29-1 and TRBJ2-1; 8 nucleotides align to TRBD1. The trim removed 6 bases at V and 4 bases at J, leaving 11 bases unmatched. The CDR3 runs 15 residues. Germline CDR1 is SQVTM and CDR2 is ANQGSEA. The CDR3 region is CSVGSAGGSYNEQFF. DNA for the CDR3: TGCAGCGTCGGCAGTGCAGGGGGCAGTTACAATGAGCAGTTCTTC.

The chain joins TRBV3-1 to TRBJ2-5, with a possible D match to TRBD1 (5 bases). The germline V gene has CDR1 LGHDT and CDR2 YNNKEL (reference sequence). The CDR3 spans 14 residues. V lost 4 bases and J lost 4, with 13 bases in between. The CDR3: CASSRSRVRETQYF. CDR3 coding DNA: TGTGCCAGCAGCCGCAGCAGGGTCCGAGAGACCCAGTACTTC.

This clonotype was seen a handful of times. The chain recombines TRBV11-2 with TRBJ1-1; 8 nucleotides agree with TRBD1. Germline values: CDR1 SGHAT, CDR2 FQNNGV. With 1 base clipped from V and 3 bases from J, the junction kept 4 bases outside the gene matches. CDR3 size: 15 residues. The CDR3 spells CASSLVLTGDTEAFF. In nucleotides, the CDR3 is TGTGCCAGCAGCTTAGTGCTGACAGGGGACACTGAAGCTTTCTTT.

This clonotype came up many times. The J gene is TRBJ1-1, the V gene TRBV7-9; D perhaps matches TRBD1 (5 bases). V lost 4 bases to trimming and J lost 6 bases, with 9 bases between them. Germline loops: CDR1 SEHNR, CDR2 FQNEAQ (reference sequence). The CDR3 is 12 amino acids. The CDR3 region is CASSYGGAEAFF. For the CDR3, the DNA is TGTGCCAGCAGCTACGGGGGTGCTGAAGCTTTCTTT.

This clonotype was seen more than once but under ten times. The rearrangement links TRBV11-2 to TRBJ2-5; 10 bases fit TRBD2. The CDR3 is 15 amino acids. CDR1 SGHAT and CDR2 FQNNGV come from the germline V gene. Trimming took 1 base from V and 5 from J; bases not matched to a gene: 4. The CDR3 coding sequence is TGTGCCAGCAGCTTAGTTGCTAGCGGGGGCGAGACCCAGTACTTC. Amino acids: CASSLVASGGETQYF. The full variable domain, its missing parts supplied by reference TRBV11-2 and TRBJ2-5, is EAGVAQSPRYKIIEKRQSVAFWCNPISGHATLYWYQQILGQGPKLLIQFQNNGVVDDSQLPKDRFSAERLKGVDSTLKIQPAKLEDSAVYLCASSLVASGGETQYFGPGTRLLVL.

This clonotype appeared many times. The rearrangement joins TRBV12-3 or TRBV12-4 to TRBJ1-3; no clear D gene. The V end lost 6 bases, the J end lost 8 bases, and 11 bases lay between the germline ends. CDR3 length: 12 residues. CDR3 nucleotide sequence: TGTGCCAGCAGCTCATCCGGGTACACCATATATTTT. Protein: CASSSSGYTIYF.

The chain employs TRBV28 and TRBJ1-4; no reliable D call. V lost 10 bases, J lost 9 bases, and 12 bases lay in between. The CDR3 extends over 11 amino acids. The germline V gene encodes CDR1 MDHEN and CDR2 SYDVKM. This chain's CDR3 is CATRNLQKLFF. The CDR3 DNA is TGTGCCACCAGAAATCTGCAAAAACTGTTTTTT.

The chain has TRBV6-5 and TRBJ1-2; D is undetermined. V was trimmed by 1 base and J by 5 bases, leaving 14 bases between them. The CDR3 is 15 residues long. Germline assignment: CDR1 MNHEY and CDR2 SVGAGI. The CDR3 loop is CASSYLPRAIYGYTF. CDR3 nucleotides: TGTGCCAGCAGTTACTTACCACGGGCCATATATGGCTACACCTTC.

A few counts support this clonotype. The chain links TRBV11-2 to TRBJ2-3; D possibly matches TRBD1 or TRBD2 (5 bases each). Trimming left V 5 bases short and J 10 bases short, with 13 bases between. CDR3 length: 12 amino acids. From germline, CDR1 is SGHAT and CDR2 FQNNGV. DNA for the CDR3: TGTGCCAGCAGCGGGACCCCTGCTTCGCAGTATTTT. Translated: CASSGTPASQYF.

V usage is TRBV9 and J usage is TRBJ1-6; D remains unclear. There are 14 residues in the CDR3. With 5 bases removed from V and 10 bases from J, the gap between germline ends came to 16 bases. Germline CDR1 reads SGDLS; CDR2 reads YYNGEE. CDR3 protein: CASRKGGRQSPLHF. The CDR3 DNA follows: TGTGCCAGCAGAAAGGGAGGGCGGCAATCACCCCTCCACTTT.

V and J are TRBV19 and TRBJ1-5; a weak D match, TRBD1 (6 bases). Per the germline V gene, CDR1 is LNHDA and CDR2 is SQIVND (reference sequence). Trimming took off 5 bases at V and 0 bases at J, with 11 bases between the two ends. The CDR3 runs to 15 residues. As DNA, the CDR3 is TGTGCCAGTAGTGGGACATCCTATAGCAATCAGCCCCAGCATTTT. This gives the protein CASSGTSYSNQPQHF.

V is TRBV6-6 and J is TRBJ1-2; TRBD1 agrees at 8 bases. CDR1 and CDR2 (germline): MNHNY, SVGAGI (reference sequence). Unmatched junction bases numbered 6, after V lost 2 bases and J lost 4 bases. CDR3 size: 15 residues. The CDR3 DNA sequence: TGTGCCAGCAGTTACGGACAGGGTCGGAGCTATGGCTACACCTTC. Its translation: CASSYGQGRSYGYTF.

This rearrangement joins TRBV6-5 to TRBJ2-6; 9 bases align to TRBD1. The germline V gene has CDR1 MNHEY and CDR2 SVGAGI. After removal of 1 base from V and 4 bases from J, the junction contained 5 bases not matched to a gene. CDR3 size: 17 residues. CDR3 residues: CASSYLGTGLGANVLTF. CDR3 nucleotide sequence: TGTGCCAGCAGTTACTTGGGGACAGGGCTCGGGGCCAACGTCCTGACTTTC.

The V and J genes are TRBV7-8 and TRBJ1-6, with D maybe TRBD1 (6 bases). The V end lost 6 bases, the J end lost 5 bases, and 17 bases lay between the germline ends. Looked up from germline, CDR1 is SGHVS and CDR2 is FQNEAQ. This CDR3 has 16 amino acids. The CDR3 is CASRPSGTFNNSPLHF. For the CDR3, the DNA is TGTGCCAGCAGGCCGTCCGGGACATTCAATAATTCACCCCTCCACTTT.

The genes are TRBV3-1 and TRBJ2-7; no clear D. Trimming took off 4 bases at V and 4 bases at J, with 8 bases between the two ends. Germline-derived CDR1 and CDR2 are LGHDT and YNNKEL (reference sequence). The CDR3 has 12 amino acids. CDR3 nucleotides: TGTGCCAGCAGCCCAAATGAATACGAGCAGTACTTC. Translating it yields CASSPNEYEQYF.

The chain carries TRBV28 and TRBJ1-2; the match to TRBD1 covers 7 bases. Germline assignment: CDR1 MDHEN and CDR2 SYDVKM. The CDR3 totals 16 residues. V was pared by 6 bases and J by 6 bases, with 16 bases of the junction left unmatched. The CDR3, as DNA: TGTGCCAGCAGCCTCCCCACAAGACAGGGTAAAAATGGCTACACCTTC. Translated: CASSLPTRQGKNGYTF.

This clonotype appeared a few times. The chain employs TRBV5-6 and TRBJ2-7, with 8 positions matching TRBD2. The CDR3 consists of 15 residues. Germline V CDR1 and CDR2: SGHDT, YYEEEE. Losses at the gene ends were 2 bases for V and 2 bases for J; bases not matched to a gene: 6. The CDR3 DNA sequence: TGTGCCAGCAGCTTCCTAGCGGGTGCTACCTACGAGCAGTACTTC. Translated: CASSFLAGATYEQYF.

This clonotype was counted only a few times. This chain links TRBV19 with TRBJ2-1, with D hard to call. Germline loops: CDR1 LNHDA, CDR2 SQIVND (reference sequence). V shed 6 bases and J shed 4 bases, with 13 bases lying between them. This CDR3 comprises 14 residues. The CDR3 reads CASRPSAVYNEQFF. In DNA, the CDR3 is TGTGCCAGTAGGCCCTCGGCCGTTTACAATGAGCAGTTCTTC.

The chain links TRBV6-5 to TRBJ1-2; TRBD1 is a possible D gene (6 bases). The CDR3 is made up of 14 amino acids. Germline V gene lookup returns CDR1 MNHEY and CDR2 SVGAGI. V was cut by 5 bases and J by 8 bases, with 18 bases left in between. CDR3 nucleotide sequence: TGTGCCAGCAGTCCCAACAGGGTTAAAGGGGGCTACACCTTC. Amino acid sequence: CASSPNRVKGGYTF.

This chain connects TRBV7-8 to TRBJ1-1; the match to TRBD1 covers 11 bases. V shed 5 bases and J 9 bases; nucleotides not matched to a gene: 8. Germline CDR1 and CDR2: SGHVS and FQNEAQ. CDR3 length: 14 residues. The CDR3 DNA sequence: TGTGCCAGCAGCCAATTCGGACAGGGGGCTCAAGCTTTCTTT. It yields the protein CASSQFGQGAQAFF.

This chain connects TRBV5-1 to TRBJ2-7; D remains ambiguous. The CDR3 consists of 11 residues. Germline V gene sequence: CDR1 SGHRS, CDR2 YFSETQ. V was cut by 5 bases and J by 4 bases, with 7 bases left in between. CDR3 DNA: TGCGCCAGCAGTGGCCCATACGAGCAGTACTTC. Protein product: CASSGPYEQYF.